This T cell receptor beta chain was profiled in a study of blood T cell repertoires in COVID-19. Here immunoSEQ multiplex PCR was the method, and the copy in TCRdb shows in-frame clones only, minus some. Of some 200,000 clones listed, 86% were seen once; the top ten hold 3.5% to 4.5%. J lost 4 bases, V lost 6 bases, and 6 bases had no gene match. The CDR3 totals 15 residues. Germline-derived CDR1 and CDR2 are MNHEY and SVGEGT. The sequence derives from a middle-aged woman with acute COVID-19. This chain connects TRBV6-2 or TRBV6-3 to TRBJ2-3; TRBD1 matches 11 bases. Sequences were obtained from PBMCs or T cells enriched from blood (not recorded which). The CDR3 loop reads CASSGQGAGADTQYF. The CDR3 DNA is TGTGCCAGCAGCGGACAGGGGGCGGGCGCAGATACGCAGTATTTT.